Listed here are 28 T cell receptor beta chains from one sample, sequenced in a study of shared T cell receptors in the human thymus. Profiling relied on immunoSEQ multiplex PCR, and the TCRdb table lists in-frame clones only, not all of them. The data contain 600,000 or so clones, around 87% of them seen just once; the ten biggest clones take up over 0.008%. This same sample was also part of a study on human thymus T cells.

Sequencing was done on a sample of thymocytes. The source of these receptors is a boy under two years old with a congenital heart defect.

The chain employs TRBV7-2 and TRBJ2-7; TRBD2 might be the D (7 bases). The CDR3 covers 17 residues. V dropped 5 bases and J dropped 6 bases, with 26 bases sitting between them. The germline CDR1 and CDR2 sequences are SGHTA and FQGNSA. The DNA for the CDR3 is TGTGCCAGCAGCCCACGAGATCGGGCGGGGGACAAAGTCGAGCAGTACTTC. It yields the protein CASSPRDRAGDKVEQYF.

With regard to this clone: An end of the junction does not agree with germline; a read error may underlie this. The rearrangement uses TRBV7-6 and TRBJ2-7; tentatively, D is TRBD1 (5 bases). CDR3 length: 13 residues. Germline CDR1 is SGHVS and CDR2 is FNYEAQ. CDR3 nucleotide sequence: TGTGCCAGCAGCTTAGGTCAGGGCGGCGAGCAGCACTTC. Residues: CASSLGQGGEQHF.

The rearrangement links TRBV7-2 to TRBJ1-2; no firm D call. The CDR3 contains 14 residues. V lost 1 base to trimming and J lost 10 bases, with 16 bases between them. Germline lookup yields CDR1 SGHTA and CDR2 FQGNSA. The chain's CDR3 is CASSLVLEGNDYTF. The CDR3 DNA sequence: TGTGCCAGCAGCTTAGTATTAGAGGGTAACGACTACACCTTC.

This chain uses TRBV10-3 with TRBJ2-7, with 7 bases aligning to TRBD1. This CDR3 is built from 16 residues. Germline CDR1 ENHRY, CDR2 SYGVKD. The J segment lost 3 bases and the V segment lost 3 bases, leaving 11 bases of the junction unmatched. This CDR3 reads CAISDSLTGLDYEQYF. CDR3 nucleotide sequence: TGTGCCATCAGTGACAGTTTGACAGGGCTTGACTACGAGCAGTACTTC.

The V call is TRBV9, the J call TRBJ2-2; weak D call: TRBD1 (6 bases). Trimming shortened V by 1 base and J by 3 bases, and 19 bases separated the two germline ends. Looked up from germline, CDR1 is SGDLS and CDR2 is YYNGEE. The CDR3 runs to 18 residues. CDR3: CASSVIRSAGVDTGELFF. The CDR3 DNA reads TGTGCCAGCAGCGTAATTCGGAGCGCAGGGGTGGACACCGGGGAGCTGTTTTTT.

V is TRBV10-3 and J is TRBJ1-1; TRBD1 agrees at 8 bases. Germline CDR1 reads ENHRY; CDR2 reads SYGVKD. V shed 5 bases and J 0 bases; nucleotides not matched to a gene: 11. The CDR3 has 17 amino acids. This CDR3 reads CAISSIGTGDMNTEAFF. The CDR3 DNA reads as TGTGCCATCAGTTCCATCGGGACAGGAGACATGAACACTGAAGCTTTCTTT.

This chain connects TRBV18 to TRBJ2-3; D is perhaps TRBD1 (5 bases). The CDR3 totals 12 residues. The germline V and J ends were trimmed by 6 bases and 4 bases, with 8 bases remaining between them. Germline lookup yields CDR1 KGHSH and CDR2 LQKENI. The CDR3 DNA sequence: TGTGCCAGCTCTCCAGGGCCAGATACGCAGTATTTT. It encodes CASSPGPDTQYF.

The rearrangement links TRBV6-4 to TRBJ1-5; perhaps TRBD1 as D (6 bases). Germline V gene sequence: CDR1 MRHNA, CDR2 SNTAGT. With 3 bases removed from V and 5 bases from J, the gap between germline ends came to 14 bases. The CDR3 contains 15 residues. The CDR3: CASSETRDTDQPQHF. The CDR3 DNA reads TGTGCCAGCAGTGAAACCCGGGACACCGATCAGCCCCAGCATTTT.

The chain recombines TRBV18 with TRBJ1-1; tentatively, D is TRBD1 (6 bases). CDR3 size: 14 residues. V was cut by 3 bases and J by 6 bases, with 14 bases left in between. Germline V gene data show CDR1 as KGHSH and CDR2 as LQKENI. Here the CDR3 DNA reads TGTGCCAGCTCACCGGGACACGGACGCCCTGAAGCTTTCTTT. Residues: CASSPGHGRPEAFF.

This clone was observed once. The chain is built from TRBV10-3 and TRBJ2-1; TRBD2 might be the D (5 bases). V lost 6 bases, J lost 3 bases, and 9 bases lay in between. Germline V gives CDR1 ENHRY, CDR2 SYGVKD. This CDR3 region has 13 residues. The CDR3 DNA reads as TGTGCCATCAGCAGGACTGACTACAATGAGCAGTTCTTC. The encoded protein is CAISRTDYNEQFF.

V is TRBV7-9 and J is TRBJ2-3, with 7 bases that match TRBD2. CDR1 and CDR2 (germline): SEHNR, FQNEAQ (reference sequence). V shed 5 bases and J 3 bases; nucleotides not matched to a gene: 8. This CDR3 spans 15 amino acids. The CDR3 spells CASSPGRARTDTQYF. Written as DNA, the CDR3 is TGTGCCAGCAGCCCTGGGAGGGCCAGAACAGATACGCAGTATTTT.

The CDR3 reads CASNIGNRSYEQYF. In DNA form, the CDR3 reads TGTGCCAGCAACATCGGGAACAGATCTTACGAGCAGTACTTC. This chain joins TRBV28 and TRBJ2-7; tentative D call: TRBD2 (5 bases). Germline values: CDR1 MDHEN, CDR2 SYDVKM. The CDR3 is 14 residues long. V was clipped by 7 bases and J by 4 bases, with 17 bases between them. The complete variable domain, with remaining parts taken from reference TRBV28 and TRBJ2-7, reads DVKVTQSSRYLVKRTGEKVFLECVQDMDHENMFWYRQDPGLGLRLIYFSYDVKMKEKGDIPEGYSVSREKKERFSLILESASTNQTSMYLCASNIGNRSYEQYFGPGTRLTVT.

This chain joins TRBV7-2 and TRBJ1-2; 8 nucleotides align to TRBD1. V lost 3 bases to trimming and J lost 9 bases; unmatched junction nucleotides: 6. The germline gives CDR1 SGHTA, CDR2 FQGNSA. The CDR3 is 13 amino acids. The CDR3 sequence is CASSFGQGSRYTF. The CDR3 coding sequence is TGTGCCAGCAGCTTTGGACAGGGCAGTCGCTACACCTTC.

The chain has TRBV5-4 and TRBJ2-7; 10 nucleotides agree with TRBD2. V dropped 1 base and J dropped 5; count of bases not matched to a gene: 15. This CDR3 region has 18 residues. Germline V lookup: CDR1 SGHNT, CDR2 YYREEE (reference sequence). The CDR3 nucleotides are TGTGCCAGCAGCTTGAGGACAGCGAAGAGACTAGCGGGCCACGAGCAGTACTTC. This translates into CASSLRTAKRLAGHEQYF. The full variable domain, rest sourced from reference TRBV5-4 and TRBJ2-7, is ETGVTQSPTHLIKTRGQQVTLRCSSQSGHNTVSWYQQALGQGPQFIFQYYREEENGRGNFPPRFSGLQFPNYSSELNVNALELDDSALYLCASSLRTAKRLAGHEQYFGPGTRLTVT.

The chain uses TRBV10-2 and TRBJ1-1; TRBD1 agrees at 8 bases. Trimming at V came to 6 bases and at J to 4 bases, leaving 13 bases not matched to a gene. Germline V lookup: CDR1 WSHSY, CDR2 SAAADI. The length of the CDR3 is 16 residues. The CDR3 loop is CASRIYRQGRGTEAFF. The DNA of the CDR3 is TGCGCCAGCAGGATCTACCGACAGGGGAGGGGCACTGAAGCTTTCTTT.

The CDR3 reads CASSSPRSDRGLVETQYF. The CDR3 bases are TGTGCCAGCAGTTCACCCCGATCGGACAGGGGGCTAGTGGAGACCCAGTACTTC. The chain recombines TRBV28 with TRBJ2-5; TRBD1 matches at 11 bases. V trimming: 4 bases; J trimming: 5 bases; junction bases outside the gene matches: 15. The CDR3 length is 18 residues. Germline V gives CDR1 MDHEN, CDR2 SYDVKM.

The J gene is TRBJ2-1, the V gene TRBV28; 10 bases are a match to TRBD2. The CDR3 is made up of 15 amino acids. Germline lookup yields CDR1 MDHEN and CDR2 SYDVKM. V trimming: 3 bases; J trimming: 8 bases; junction bases outside the gene matches: 7. CDR3 bases: TGTGCCAGCAGTTTGTGGGCTAGCGGGAGCGATGAGCAGTTCTTC. Its protein is CASSLWASGSDEQFF.

V is TRBV7-9 and J is TRBJ1-1; tentatively, D is TRBD1 (5 bases). Per the germline V gene, CDR1 is SEHNR and CDR2 is FQNEAQ (reference sequence). Trimming removed 2 bases at V and 1 base at J, with 17 bases between. The CDR3 sequence is 17 residues long. The CDR3 here is CASSLIEKGRTNTEAFF. DNA of the CDR3: TGTGCCAGCAGCTTAATTGAAAAGGGGCGAACGAACACTGAAGCTTTCTTT.

This clone was detected only a few times. J is TRBJ1-2 and V is TRBV6-5, with D perhaps matching TRBD1 (6 bases). The CDR3 spans 13 residues. Germline V lookup: CDR1 MNHEY, CDR2 SVGAGI. Trimming took off 5 bases at V and 8 bases at J, with 15 bases between the two ends. The CDR3 spells CASSRRGSWGYTF. The CDR3 DNA reads as TGTGCCAGCAGTAGAAGGGGGTCTTGGGGCTACACCTTC.

J is TRBJ2-7 and V is TRBV4-3; D is possibly TRBD2 (5 bases). The germline V gene encodes CDR1 LGHNA and CDR2 YSLEER. CDR3 size: 18 residues. Trimming took 2 bases from V and 5 from J, leaving 25 bases between them. CDR3: CASSQQPGKTLNLDEQYF. The CDR3 DNA follows: TGCGCCAGCAGCCAACAGCCCGGGAAAACCCTCAATCTGGACGAGCAGTACTTC.

The chain employs TRBV5-6 and TRBJ2-5; D unresolved. The assigned J gene may be wrong: the sequence end matches TRBJ2-7 better. The CDR3 runs to 14 residues. Germline V gene data show CDR1 as SGHDT and CDR2 as YYEEEE. The CDR3 sequence: CASSLWSRDYEQYF. CDR3 coding DNA: TGTGCCAGCAGCTTGTGGAGTCGAGACTACGAGCAGTACTTC.

V is TRBV4-1 and J is TRBJ2-1; 7 bases agree with TRBD1. The CDR3 runs to 15 residues. CDR1 is MGHRA, CDR2 YSYEKL, per germline. V trimming: 0 bases; J trimming: 7 bases; junction bases outside the gene matches: 6. The CDR3 nucleotides are TGCGCCAGCAGCCAAGACGACAGGGAATGGAATGAGCAGTTCTTC. It yields the protein CASSQDDREWNEQFF.

The rearrangement links TRBV10-1 to TRBJ1-6, with D maybe TRBD1 (5 bases). CDR1 is WNHNN, CDR2 SYGVQD, per germline (reference sequence). The CDR3 consists of 15 residues. V gave up 6 bases and J gave up 4 bases, with 13 bases separating them. CDR3 in DNA: TGCGCCAGCAGCCAGGGACTGCCTTATAATTCACCCCTCCACTTT. This gives the protein CASSQGLPYNSPLHF.

This chain uses TRBV18 with TRBJ2-1; 8 positions agree with TRBD2. The J segment lost 9 bases and the V segment lost 6 bases, leaving 13 bases of the junction unmatched. The CDR3 spans 15 residues. Looked up from germline, CDR1 is KGHSH and CDR2 is LQKENI. The CDR3 here is CASSYPGLVRSEQFF. The CDR3 bases are TGTGCCAGCTCGTACCCGGGACTAGTAAGGAGTGAGCAGTTCTTC. Supplemented by reference TRBV18 and TRBJ2-1, the full variable domain reads NAGVMQNPRHLVRRRGQEARLRCSPMKGHSHVYWYRQLPEEGLKFMVYLQKENIIDESGMPKERFSAEFPKEGPSILRIQQVVRGDSAAYFCASSYPGLVRSEQFFGPGTRLTVL.

The chain joins TRBV9 to TRBJ2-1; 11 bases are a match to TRBD2. The CDR3 covers 17 residues. V trimming: 3 bases; J trimming: 0 bases; junction bases outside the gene matches: 5. Germline values: CDR1 SGDLS, CDR2 YYNGEE. The CDR3 here is CASSEASGGSSYNEQFF. Here the CDR3 DNA reads TGTGCCAGCAGCGAGGCTAGCGGGGGGAGCTCCTACAATGAGCAGTTCTTC.

The chain uses TRBV18 and TRBJ2-1; weak D call: TRBD1 (7 bases). The CDR3 totals 15 residues. Germline CDR1 KGHSH, CDR2 LQKENI. V lost 4 bases to trimming and J lost 5 bases, with 15 bases between them. In DNA, the CDR3 is TGTGCCAGCTCACACCCACAGGGGAGGAACAATGAGCAGTTCTTC. Its translation is CASSHPQGRNNEQFF.

This clone is a singleton in its sample. This sample includes further DNA sequences coding for the same CDR3. J is TRBJ1-6 and V is TRBV25-1; TRBD1 is a possible D gene (6 bases). Trimming shortened V by 5 bases and J by 7 bases, and 9 bases separated the two germline ends. The length of the CDR3 is 13 residues. Germline CDR1 and CDR2: MGHDK and SYGVNS. The CDR3 spells CASSPGQNSPLHF. The CDR3 DNA is TGTGCCAGCAGTCCAGGACAGAATTCACCCCTCCACTTT.

The chain couples TRBV27 to TRBJ2-5; 11 bases agree with TRBD2. CDR3 length: 15 residues. The V gene's germline CDR1 is MNHEY and CDR2 SMNVEV (reference sequence). The V segment lost 5 bases and the J segment 1 base; nucleotides outside the gene matches: 3. The DNA of the CDR3 is TGTGCCAGCAGTCCCACTAGCGGGGGCCAAGAGACCCAGTACTTC. Protein sequence: CASSPTSGGQETQYF.